This TCR beta chain was sequenced for a study of cytomegalovirus exposure and HLA in healthy donors. When sampled, the donors appeared nominally healthy, though they likely had unrecorded immune exposures. This clone was counted between two and nine times. Its specificity is not known. Points from the study as a whole: Previously analyzed data showed that most TCR beta V segments were productive at a frequency of about 87% or about 30%.

Primers: 60 Vbeta forward and 13 Jbeta reverse. The data were produced by immunoSEQ multiplex PCR, yet TCRdb's version contains in-frame clones alone and is incomplete. Counted here are approximately 150,000 clones, 84% occurring once; the ten biggest clones make up around 0.96%. The TCR comes from a man between 25 and 39 years old in good health and CMV-seronegative. Input material: PBMCs.

The CDR3 region has the DNA TGTGCCAGCTCAAGGGGACTAGCGGGAGATACCGAGCAGTACTTC. This encodes CASSRGLAGDTEQYF. The chain employs TRBV18 and TRBJ2-7, with 14 bases aligning to TRBD2. Germline CDR1 reads KGHSH; CDR2 reads LQKENI. This CDR3 spans 15 amino acids. The V segment lost 5 bases and the J segment 6 bases; nucleotides outside the gene matches: 6.